This T cell receptor beta chain is drawn from a study of blood T cell repertoires in COVID-19. Turning to the study itself: COVID-19 samples from acute and convalescent phases originated in the United States, Italy and Spain. The analysed material was cDNA or gDNA that came from T cells, B-cell-depleted T cells, or PBMCs.

Germline V gene data show CDR1 as LGHDT and CDR2 as YNNKEL (reference sequence). The V gene lost 1 base and the J gene lost 2 bases, with 15 bases spanning the gap. The CDR3 is 16 residues long. Authors' processing steps: From reference gene primer amplification, estimates of nucleated cell counts were derived. Sequenced by immunoSEQ multiplex PCR; TCRdb stores in-frame clones only, minus some. The DNA gave D and trimming, while V, J and clone size come from that table. Counted here are about 88,000 clones, 80% to 90% occurring once; the ten biggest clones make up 11%. Specimen: peripheral blood. The TCR comes from a man older than 75 with acute or convalescent COVID-19. The rearrangement uses TRBV3-1 (or the pseudogene TRBV3-2) and TRBJ2-7, with no clear D. DNA for the CDR3: TGTGCCAGCAGCCAAGTTCTTAGCACCGTAGCCTACGAGCAGTACTTC. This codes for CASSQVLSTVAYEQYF.